This entry describes one TCR beta chain. The sample comes from a study of blood T cell repertoires in COVID-19. Study-level information: The origin of the acute and convalescent COVID-19 samples was the United States, Italy and Spain.

The authors' processing: Amplification with reference gene primers provided the estimates of nucleated cell counts. The repertoire was sequenced with immunoSEQ multiplex PCR; TCRdb's copy has only in-frame clones and lacks some. V, J and clone size are taken as reported in that table, and D and trimming were inferred from the DNA itself. The sample shows over 150,000 clones, around 79% of them seen only once. This CDR3 region has 13 residues. CDR1 and CDR2 (germline): WNHNN, SYGVQD (reference sequence). Trimming cost V 6 bases and J 4 bases; bases outside gene matches: 5. Sequenced sample: peripheral blood. The genes are TRBV10-1 and TRBJ1-1, with 7 bases lining up with TRBD1. The receptor comes from a woman between 45 and 60 years old with acute or convalescent COVID-19. The CDR3 DNA sequence: TGCGCCAGCAGAAGGGACAGATTCACTGAAGCTTTCTTT. Translated: CASRRDRFTEAFF.